This T cell receptor beta chain was identified in a study of control samples from healthy donors and cancer patients. Using immunoSEQ multiplex PCR, the repertoire was profiled, and TCRdb retains in-frame clones only, with some absent. The repertoire holds about 170,000 clones, with 70% to 90% as singletons. This CDR3 has 13 amino acids. Germline V lookup: CDR1 SGHRS, CDR2 YFSETQ. Trimming removed 2 bases at V and 2 bases at J, with 4 bases between. The rearrangement uses TRBV5-1 and TRBJ2-2; D not certain. This receptor was taken from a man younger than 45 in good health. Source material: blood. Here the CDR3 reads CASSFPNTGELFF. CDR3 sequence (DNA): TGCGCCAGCAGCTTCCCCAACACCGGGGAGCTGTTTTTT.